The rows below give T cell receptor beta chains drawn from one sample of a study of shared clonotypes between healthy human individuals. Clones were sequenced by immunoSEQ multiplex PCR, and TCRdb holds only the in-frame ones, with some missing. The sample lists about 2.5 million clones; 85% to 95% were seen once. The specimen was naive CD4+ T cells from PBMCs. The receptors come from a man aged 18-30 years in good health. Some clones in this sample may be carry-over from other donors' samples. The CDR3 runs from the conserved cysteine through the conserved F or W. Each record gives: V gene, J gene, D gene, clone size, CDR3 DNA, CDR3 protein. A D gene is named only where the DNA matches it firmly. Not all rows give a size; the values are once, few, many and, for expanded clones, a class.

V gene: TRBV28
J gene: TRBJ1-4
D gene: -
clone size: once
CDR3 DNA: TGTGCCAGCAGCCTGACCTTAAATGAAAAACTGTTTTTT
CDR3 protein: CASSLTLNEKLFF

V gene: TRBV9
J gene: TRBJ2-1
D gene: -
clone size: -
CDR3 DNA: TGTGCCAGCAGCGTAGTTGCGGGGATCTACAATGAGCAGTTCTTC
CDR3 protein: CASSVVAGIYNEQFF

V gene: TRBV7-9
J gene: TRBJ2-5
D gene: -
clone size: -
CDR3 DNA: TGTGCCAGCAGCTTAACCGCGGCCCAGTACTTC
CDR3 protein: CASSLTAAQYF

V gene: TRBV29-1
J gene: TRBJ2-2
D gene: -
clone size: -
CDR3 DNA: TGCAGCGTTGGGGGCAGAGCGAACACCGGGGAGCTGTTTTTT
CDR3 protein: CSVGGRANTGELFF

V gene: TRBV5-4
J gene: TRBJ2-5
D gene: -
clone size: once
CDR3 DNA: TGTGCCAGCAGCTTTGACCCCGATAGTGGAGAGACCCAGTACTTC
CDR3 protein: CASSFDPDSGETQYF

V gene: TRBV27
J gene: TRBJ2-5
D gene: -
clone size: -
CDR3 DNA: TGTGCCAGCAGTTTTGGGCGACAGGTCCAAGAGACCCAGTACTTC
CDR3 protein: CASSFGRQVQETQYF

V gene: TRBV27
J gene: TRBJ2-5
D gene: -
clone size: -
CDR3 DNA: TGTGCCAGCAGTCCCCGACAGGTGGCGGGAGAGACCCAGTACTTC
CDR3 protein: CASSPRQVAGETQYF

V gene: TRBV7-3
J gene: TRBJ1-1
D gene: -
clone size: once
CDR3 DNA: TGTGCCAGCAGCGCCGGAGCAGGGACTGAAGCTTTCTTT
CDR3 protein: CASSAGAGTEAFF

V gene: TRBV6-5
J gene: TRBJ2-7
D gene: -
clone size: -
CDR3 DNA: TGTGCCAGCAGTTACCGACAGGCAGGAGGCTACGAGCAGTACTTC
CDR3 protein: CASSYRQAGGYEQYF

V gene: TRBV28
J gene: TRBJ2-6
D gene: -
clone size: -
CDR3 DNA: TGTGCCACCCGATTTCGGGGGGCCAACGTCCTGACTTTC
CDR3 protein: CATRFRGANVLTF

V gene: TRBV28
J gene: TRBJ1-5
D gene: -
clone size: -
CDR3 DNA: TGTGCCAGCAGTTTAGGACAGACTAGCAATCAGCCCCAGCATTTT
CDR3 protein: CASSLGQTSNQPQHF

V gene: TRBV28
J gene: TRBJ2-7
D gene: TRBD2
clone size: -
CDR3 DNA: TGTGCCAGCAGTTTGTCGACTAGCGGACGTAGGAGCTCCTACGAGCAGTACTTC
CDR3 protein: CASSLSTSGRRSSYEQYF

V gene: TRBV5-1
J gene: TRBJ1-4
D gene: TRBD1
clone size: -
CDR3 DNA: TGCGCCAGCAGCTTCGGACAGGGGAATGAAAAACTGTTTTTT
CDR3 protein: CASSFGQGNEKLFF

V gene: TRBV29-1
J gene: TRBJ2-7
D gene: TRBD2
clone size: -
CDR3 DNA: TGCAGCGTGGCCGGACTAGCGGGAGGGCCAGGACCCTACGAGCAGTACTTC
CDR3 protein: CSVAGLAGGPGPYEQYF

V gene: TRBV6-5
J gene: TRBJ1-1
D gene: TRBD1
clone size: -
CDR3 DNA: TGTGCCAGCAGGCGGACAGGGGGCACTGAAGCTTTCTTT
CDR3 protein: CASRRTGGTEAFF

V gene: TRBV4-3
J gene: TRBJ1-2
D gene: -
clone size: -
CDR3 DNA: TGCGCCAGCAGCCAAGAATATCGGTCGATCTATGGCTACACCTTC
CDR3 protein: CASSQEYRSIYGYTF

V gene: TRBV9
J gene: TRBJ2-7
D gene: TRBD2
clone size: -
CDR3 DNA: TGTGCCAGCAGCCTCGTAGGGACTAGCGAAGGCGAGCAGTACTTC
CDR3 protein: CASSLVGTSEGEQYF

V gene: TRBV21-1
J gene: TRBJ2-3
D gene: -
clone size: -
CDR3 DNA: TGTGCCAGCAGCAAAGTAACGGGGATCACAGATACGCAGTATTTT
CDR3 protein: CASSKVTGITDTQYF

V gene: TRBV29-1
J gene: TRBJ1-5
D gene: -
clone size: -
CDR3 DNA: TGCAGCGTTGAAATTGTCGGGGGCGGACCCCAGCATTTT
CDR3 protein: CSVEIVGGGPQHF

V gene: TRBV6-1
J gene: TRBJ2-7
D gene: TRBD2
clone size: -
CDR3 DNA: TGTGCCAGCAGTAGTAGCGGGAGCTCCTACGAGCAGTACTTC
CDR3 protein: CASSSSGSSYEQYF

V gene: TRBV6-6
J gene: TRBJ2-1
D gene: TRBD1
clone size: -
CDR3 DNA: TGTGCCAGCAGTTCGGGACAGCTTTACAATGAGCAGTTCTTC
CDR3 protein: CASSSGQLYNEQFF

V gene: TRBV18
J gene: TRBJ1-5
D gene: TRBD1
clone size: -
CDR3 DNA: TGTGCCAGCTCACCGACAGGGGATTGGAATCAGCCCCAGCATTTT
CDR3 protein: CASSPTGDWNQPQHF

V gene: TRBV7-2
J gene: TRBJ2-7
D gene: -
clone size: -
CDR3 DNA: TGTGCCAGCAGCTTAGTTTCAGGGGCCGCCATCTACGAGCAGTACTTC
CDR3 protein: CASSLVSGAAIYEQYF

V gene: TRBV5-1
J gene: TRBJ1-2
D gene: -
clone size: -
CDR3 DNA: TGCGCCAGCAGCGTACAGGGCGACTATGGCTACACCTTC
CDR3 protein: CASSVQGDYGYTF

V gene: TRBV28
J gene: TRBJ2-2
D gene: -
clone size: -
CDR3 DNA: TGTGCCAGCTTGGAGGGAAAGGCCGGGGAGCTGTTTTTT
CDR3 protein: CASLEGKAGELFF

V gene: TRBV28
J gene: TRBJ1-2
D gene: -
clone size: -
CDR3 DNA: TGTGCCAGCAGTTCCCGGGGGGACCCGGGGTTACAAGGCTATGGCTACACCTTC
CDR3 protein: CASSSRGDPGLQGYGYTF

V gene: TRBV4-1
J gene: TRBJ1-3
D gene: -
clone size: -
CDR3 DNA: TGCGCCAGCAGCCAGCCCCTCAGGGGTCCCTCTGGAAACACCATATATTTT
CDR3 protein: CASSQPLRGPSGNTIYF

V gene: TRBV28
J gene: TRBJ1-2
D gene: -
clone size: -
CDR3 DNA: TGTGCCAGCAGCCCGCGGGAAACTGTTGTCTATGGCTACACCTTC
CDR3 protein: CASSPRETVVYGYTF

V gene: TRBV2
J gene: TRBJ2-1
D gene: TRBD2
clone size: -
CDR3 DNA: TGTGCCAGCAGTGGTCGGACTAGCGGGTTTTACAATGAGCAGTTCTTC
CDR3 protein: CASSGRTSGFYNEQFF

V gene: TRBV11-3
J gene: TRBJ2-1
D gene: TRBD1
clone size: -
CDR3 DNA: TGTGCCAGCAGCCACGGACAGGGGACCTACAATGAGCAGTTCTTC
CDR3 protein: CASSHGQGTYNEQFF

V gene: TRBV27
J gene: TRBJ1-1
D gene: -
clone size: -
CDR3 DNA: TGTGCCAGCAGTTTGGGCGAAGGGAAAGCTTTCTTT
CDR3 protein: CASSLGEGKAFF

V gene: TRBV11-2
J gene: TRBJ1-2
D gene: -
clone size: -
CDR3 DNA: TGTGCCAGCAGCCACGCGGCGGGGGGTGTCTATGGCTACACCTTC
CDR3 protein: CASSHAAGGVYGYTF

V gene: TRBV4-1
J gene: TRBJ2-5
D gene: -
clone size: -
CDR3 DNA: TGCGCCAGCAGCCAAGGCACAGGGAGAGAGACCCAGTACTTC
CDR3 protein: CASSQGTGRETQYF

V gene: TRBV6-5
J gene: TRBJ2-7
D gene: -
clone size: -
CDR3 DNA: TGTGCCAGCAGCGACAGTTACGAGCAGTACTTC
CDR3 protein: CASSDSYEQYF

V gene: TRBV10-3
J gene: TRBJ1-1
D gene: -
clone size: -
CDR3 DNA: TGTGCCATCAAGGCCTTGTTACAGAACACTGAAGCTTTCTTT
CDR3 protein: CAIKALLQNTEAFF

V gene: TRBV5-4
J gene: TRBJ1-1
D gene: -
clone size: -
CDR3 DNA: TGTGCCAGCAGCCAAGGGACACGCGCTGAAGCTTTCTTT
CDR3 protein: CASSQGTRAEAFF

V gene: TRBV28
J gene: TRBJ2-5
D gene: TRBD1
clone size: -
CDR3 DNA: TGTGCCAGCAGTTTCCCGACAGGGTGGGAAACCCAGTACTTC
CDR3 protein: CASSFPTGWETQYF

V gene: TRBV18
J gene: TRBJ1-1
D gene: TRBD1
clone size: -
CDR3 DNA: TGTGCCAGCTCACCCCGGACAGGGGATGACACTGAAGCTTTCTTT
CDR3 protein: CASSPRTGDDTEAFF

V gene: TRBV2
J gene: TRBJ2-7
D gene: TRBD2
clone size: -
CDR3 DNA: TGTGCCAGCAGTGAATCCCGGCTAGCGGGGAGGACCGGGGGCTACGAGCAGTACTTC
CDR3 protein: CASSESRLAGRTGGYEQYF

V gene: TRBV6-6
J gene: TRBJ1-1
D gene: -
clone size: -
CDR3 DNA: TGTGCCATCAGTGATCGGACAGTAATGAACACTGAAGCTTTCTTT
CDR3 protein: CAISDRTVMNTEAFF

V gene: TRBV5-4
J gene: TRBJ2-4
D gene: TRBD1
clone size: -
CDR3 DNA: TGTGCCAGCAGCTTGGCCCGGGACAGCGAAGGGCCCTTAAAAAACATTCAGTACTTC
CDR3 protein: CASSLARDSEGPLKNIQYF

V gene: TRBV5-1
J gene: TRBJ2-1
D gene: TRBD2
clone size: -
CDR3 DNA: TGCGCCAGCAGCTTGTTAGCGGGAGGGCCCAATGAGCAGTTCTTC
CDR3 protein: CASSLLAGGPNEQFF

V gene: TRBV5-1
J gene: TRBJ2-7
D gene: -
clone size: -
CDR3 DNA: TGCGCCAGCAGCTTGGGTGCAGACAGTGGCTACGAGCAGTACTTC
CDR3 protein: CASSLGADSGYEQYF